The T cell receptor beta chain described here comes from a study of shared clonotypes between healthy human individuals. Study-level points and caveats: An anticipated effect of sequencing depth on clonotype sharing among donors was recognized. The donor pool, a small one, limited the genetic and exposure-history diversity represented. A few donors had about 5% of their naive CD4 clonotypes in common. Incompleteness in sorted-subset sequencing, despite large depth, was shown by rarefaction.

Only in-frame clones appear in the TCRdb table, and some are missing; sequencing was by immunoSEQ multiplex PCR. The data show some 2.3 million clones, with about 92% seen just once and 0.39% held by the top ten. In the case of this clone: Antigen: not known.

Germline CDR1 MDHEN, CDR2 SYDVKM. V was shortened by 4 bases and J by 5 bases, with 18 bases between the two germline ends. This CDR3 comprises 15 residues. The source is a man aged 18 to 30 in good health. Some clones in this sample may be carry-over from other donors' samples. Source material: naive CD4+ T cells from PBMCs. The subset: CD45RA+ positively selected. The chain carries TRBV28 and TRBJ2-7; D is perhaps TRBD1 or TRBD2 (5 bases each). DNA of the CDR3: TGTGCCAGCAGTTCGCAGGGCTCCCAGCGGCACGAGCAGTACTTC. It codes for CASSSQGSQRHEQYF.